This T cell receptor beta chain was retrieved from a study of T cells expressing NK-cell markers. Across the study: Beta-chain profiling covered CD3+CD56+NKG2C+, CD3+CD56+NKG2C- and CD3+CD56-NKG2C+ sorted subsets. The authors sequenced eight donors, of whom seven were HCMV-seropositive and one was seronegative.

CDR1 and CDR2 (germline): SGHTA, FQGNSA. The CDR3 has 15 residues. Generation of TCR beta cDNA was performed by 5'RACE template switching incorporating UMIs. Reprocessing the 5' RACE reads, TCRdb reports a single entry for every CDR3 protein and omits DNA. The sample table sets out about 260,000 distinct CDR3 sequences. This sequence was found in a woman aged 18-70 years in good health. V and J are TRBV7-2 and TRBJ2-2; lacking DNA, the TRBD2 call made by TCRdb goes unchecked. Material: blood T cells: a sorted CD56 or NKG2C T cell subset, CD4+ or CD8+ T cells, or bulk PBMC T cells (not recorded which). CDR3 sequence reads: CASSTSGEDTGELFF.